The clone carrying this T cell receptor beta chain was recorded only once. What it recognizes is unknown. The CDR3 is 13 residues long. Germline V CDR1 and CDR2: LNHDA, SQIVND (reference sequence). The germline V and J ends were trimmed by 4 bases and 5 bases, with 10 bases remaining between them. The data are from a study of cytomegalovirus exposure and HLA in healthy donors. PCR primers comprised 60 Vbeta and 13 Jbeta primers. Some clones are missing from TCRdb's copy, which holds only in-frame ones; the method was immunoSEQ multiplex PCR. Among about 130,000 clones, 84% were seen once, and the ten largest hold approximately 3.1%. General observations from the study: Later work associated roughly 17,000 TCR beta sequences with HLA alleles at 0.05 false discovery rate. Researchers left out some V segments, among them TRBV6-2 and TRBV6-3, as indistinguishable. Accounts indicate the classifier identified cytomegalovirus status with strong specificity and sensitivity.

The TCR was taken from a young woman in good health and CMV-seropositive. Sample: PBMCs. The chain combines TRBV19 with TRBJ2-3; possibly TRBD2 for D (5 bases). In nucleotides, the CDR3 is TGTGCCAGTAGTAACACTAGAATAGATACGCAGTATTTT. Translation: CASSNTRIDTQYF.